A single sample is the source of the 29 T cell receptor beta chains below, sequenced in a study of PD-1 blockade in classical Hodgkin lymphoma. This sample's time point: cycle 4 day 1 (C4D1), after five to seven weeks of nivolumab. Each and every patient relapsed after autologous stem cell transplantation, and patients got differing brentuximab vedotin exposure. The repertoire was sequenced with immunoSEQ multiplex PCR; TCRdb's copy has only in-frame clones and lacks some. The sample has more than 90,000 clones, 78% seen once. Sequencing used peripheral blood mononuclear cells (PBMCs), obtained before the fourth cycle of nivolumab. The receptors were sampled from a human donor with classical Hodgkin lymphoma.

The rearrangement uses TRBV5-1 and TRBJ2-7, with 8 bases fitting TRBD1. This CDR3 is 14 amino acids long. Germline CDR1 SGHRS, CDR2 YFSETQ. V lost 3 bases and J lost 4; bases outside the gene matches: 6. CDR3 loop: CASSSTGTGYEQYF. The DNA of the CDR3 is TGCGCCAGCAGCTCTACCGGGACAGGATACGAGCAGTACTTC.

This clone has a single count. J is TRBJ1-6 and V is TRBV30; D uncertain. The germline CDR1 and CDR2 sequences are GTSNPN and SVGIG (reference sequence). The CDR3 extends over 11 amino acids. V shed 1 base and J shed 7 bases, with 2 bases lying between them. The CDR3 sequence is CAWSANSPLHF. CDR3 DNA sequence: TGTGCCTGGAGTGCCAATTCACCCCTCCACTTT.

This clone has only a few counts. The gene calls are TRBV10-3 and TRBJ1-6, with a weak D call TRBD1 (5 bases). Germline loops: CDR1 ENHRY, CDR2 SYGVKD. The CDR3 runs to 15 residues. Trimming removed 4 bases at V and 12 bases at J, with 19 bases between. The CDR3 sequence: CAISGSGTDVGPLHF. CDR3 in DNA: TGTGCCATCAGTGGGTCCGGGACCGACGTCGGACCCCTCCACTTT.

On this clone itself: A much bigger clone sits one base away, suggesting this may be a read error. V usage is TRBV9 and J usage is TRBJ1-5; 9 nucleotides align to TRBD1. This CDR3 has 15 amino acids. Germline V gives CDR1 SGDLS, CDR2 YYNGEE. V shed 3 bases, J shed 6 bases, and the junction held 7 bases outside the gene matches. In DNA form, the CDR3 reads TGTGCCAGCAGCGCAGGACAGGGGACAACTCAGCCCCAGCATTTT. This codes for CASSAGQGTTQPQHF.

This chain links TRBV27 with TRBJ1-2, with D maybe TRBD1 (5 bases). CDR1 and CDR2 (germline): MNHEY, SMNVEV (reference sequence). This CDR3 contains 14 residues. Trimming shortened V by 7 bases and J by 4 bases, and 16 bases separated the two germline ends. The CDR3 DNA is TGTGCCAGCACCCCTATGGGTGGGGCCTATGGCTACACCTTC. Protein sequence: CASTPMGGAYGYTF.

The rearrangement uses TRBV6-6 and TRBJ2-7; D not resolved. Germline CDR1 and CDR2: MNHNY and SVGAGI (reference sequence). CDR3 length: 14 amino acids. The V end was cut by 3 bases, the J end by 1 base, with 10 bases between. The CDR3 region is CASSYPLTSYEQYF. CDR3 nucleotide sequence: TGTGCCAGCAGTTATCCCCTGACTTCCTACGAGCAGTACTTC.

The V and J genes are TRBV18 and TRBJ1-5, with 9 bases fitting TRBD1. CDR1 KGHSH and CDR2 LQKENI come from the germline V gene. This CDR3 spans 14 amino acids. With V trimmed by 0 bases and J by 10 bases, 4 bases remained unmatched. CDR3 residues: CASSPPGQGIPQHF. In DNA form, the CDR3 reads TGTGCCAGCTCACCACCGGGACAGGGTATTCCCCAGCATTTT.

The chain combines TRBV5-1 with TRBJ1-1, with D tentatively TRBD1 (5 bases). This CDR3 is built from 14 residues. The germline V gene has CDR1 SGHRS and CDR2 YFSETQ. Trimming shortened V by 0 bases and J by 5 bases, and 11 bases separated the two germline ends. Here the CDR3 DNA reads TGCGCCAGCAGCTTGGTAGGGGTGGGGACTGAAGCTTTCTTT. Translated: CASSLVGVGTEAFF.

The V and J genes are TRBV29-1 and TRBJ2-5; TRBD2 matches at 8 bases. Germline V gene data show CDR1 as SQVTM and CDR2 as ANQGSEA. CDR3 length: 14 amino acids. V lost 4 bases and J lost 2; bases outside the gene matches: 6. As DNA, the CDR3 is TGCAGCGTTGCTCAGGCGGGGGGACAAGAGACCCAGTACTTC. Its translation: CSVAQAGGQETQYF.

This clone was seen a single time. The gene calls are TRBV25-1 and TRBJ2-7; 10 positions agree with TRBD1. Per germline, CDR1 MGHDK and CDR2 SYGVNS. This CDR3 has 15 amino acids. V shed 0 bases, J shed 6 bases, and the junction held 5 bases outside the gene matches. The CDR3 DNA follows: TGTGCCAGCAGTGAATACCGGACAGGGGGGATCGAGCAGTACTTC. Amino acid sequence: CASSEYRTGGIEQYF.

The rearrangement joins TRBV27 to TRBJ1-5, with a weak D call TRBD1 (5 bases). V gave up 5 bases and J gave up 0 bases, with 11 bases separating them. CDR1 and CDR2 from the germline V gene are MNHEY and SMNVEV (reference sequence). The CDR3 has 15 amino acids. The CDR3 sequence is CASSPLTASNQPQHF. CDR3 DNA sequence: TGTGCCAGCAGTCCCCTGACAGCTAGCAATCAGCCCCAGCATTTT.

The chain recombines TRBV6-6 with TRBJ1-2; 9 bases agree with TRBD1. Germline trimming cut 6 bases from V and 4 bases from J; bases unmatched to any gene: 12. The CDR3 contains 16 residues. Per germline, CDR1 MNHNY and CDR2 SVGAGI (reference sequence). The CDR3 DNA is TGTGCCAGCAGCTCCCTGGGGACAGGGATTACCTATGGCTACACCTTC. Its translation: CASSSLGTGITYGYTF.

The J gene is TRBJ2-5, the V gene TRBV19; 10 nucleotides line up with TRBD2. The CDR3 contains 14 residues. Trimming at V came to 4 bases and at J to 5 bases, leaving 4 bases not matched to a gene. Germline V gene data show CDR1 as LNHDA and CDR2 as SQIVND (reference sequence). The CDR3: CASSTSGSGETQYF. The CDR3 region has the DNA TGTGCCAGTAGTACTAGCGGGAGCGGGGAGACCCAGTACTTC.

V usage is TRBV5-1 and J usage is TRBJ2-5, with 8 bases aligning to TRBD1. V shed 0 bases, J shed 4 bases, and the junction held 8 bases outside the gene matches. This CDR3 comprises 16 residues. The germline gives CDR1 SGHRS, CDR2 YFSETQ. The CDR3: CASSLAPGGYRETQYF. DNA of the CDR3: TGCGCCAGCAGCTTGGCCCCAGGGGGCTACAGAGAGACCCAGTACTTC.

The chain links TRBV7-9 to TRBJ1-1; TRBD1 is a possible D gene (6 bases). CDR3 length equals 14 residues. V was cut by 3 bases and J by 1 base, with 9 bases left in between. Germline lookup yields CDR1 SEHNR and CDR2 FQNEAQ (reference sequence). CDR3 in amino acids: CASSLDRANTEAFF. The DNA for the CDR3 is TGTGCCAGCAGCTTGGACAGAGCGAACACTGAAGCTTTCTTT.

The gene calls are TRBV18 and TRBJ2-1; D remains unclear. CDR1 KGHSH and CDR2 LQKENI come from the germline V gene. This CDR3 has 14 amino acids. The V and J ends lost 3 bases and 2 bases respectively, with 8 bases between them. CDR3 DNA sequence: TGTGCCAGCTCACCCCGAGCTACCTACAATGAGCAGTTCTTC. Protein: CASSPRATYNEQFF.

The chain has TRBV7-8 and TRBJ1-6; D perhaps matches TRBD1 (5 bases). V was pared by 6 bases and J by 7 bases, with 16 bases between. CDR1 is SGHVS, CDR2 FQNEAQ, per germline. This CDR3 comprises 15 residues. DNA for the CDR3: TGTGCCAGCAGTCAACAGACGCGGGGGAATTCACCCCTCCACTTT. Its protein product is CASSQQTRGNSPLHF.

This clone has more than one count but fewer than ten. J is TRBJ2-7 and V is TRBV6-5; 7 nucleotides line up with TRBD2. The J segment lost 4 bases and the V segment lost 2 bases, leaving 8 bases of the junction unmatched. The germline CDR1 and CDR2 sequences are MNHEY and SVGAGI. The CDR3 runs to 15 residues. The CDR3 nucleotides read TGTGCCAGCAGTTACGATAGGACTAGTCCTTACGAGCAGTACTTC. It translates to CASSYDRTSPYEQYF.

V usage is TRBV6-5 and J usage is TRBJ1-2, with 9 bases fitting TRBD1. The CDR3 is 14 amino acids. With 5 bases clipped from V and 4 bases from J, the junction kept 5 bases outside the gene matches. The germline CDR1 and CDR2 sequences are MNHEY and SVGAGI. This CDR3 reads CASSPDRGPYGYTF. The CDR3 DNA is TGTGCCAGCAGTCCGGACAGGGGTCCCTATGGCTACACCTTC.

There are many counts of this clone. This chain joins TRBV10-3 and TRBJ2-7; no firm D call. The ends were cut back, 10 bases at V and 3 bases at J, with 4 bases in the middle. Germline V gene sequence: CDR1 ENHRY, CDR2 SYGVKD. The CDR3 is 9 amino acids. The CDR3 DNA follows: TGTGCCAAAAGCTACGAGCAGTACTTC. This translates into CAKSYEQYF.

The rearrangement uses TRBV20-1 and TRBJ1-1; D call uncertain. Germline loops: CDR1 DFQATT, CDR2 SNEGSKA (reference sequence). The CDR3 runs to 11 residues. Trimming removed 6 bases at V and 7 bases at J, with 12 bases between. CDR3 sequence reads: CSARGVFEAFF. The CDR3 DNA follows: TGCAGTGCCCGGGGAGTCTTTGAAGCTTTCTTT.

The J gene is TRBJ2-1, the V gene TRBV11-1, with D possibly being TRBD1 or TRBD2 (5 bases each). Germline CDR1 reads SGHAT; CDR2 reads FQDESV (reference sequence). This CDR3 contains 14 residues. The germline V and J ends were trimmed by 4 bases and 3 bases, with 10 bases remaining between them. The CDR3 spells CASSWDGYYNEQFF. CDR3 nucleotides: TGTGCCAGCAGCTGGGACGGGTACTACAATGAGCAGTTCTTC.

This chain connects TRBV9 to TRBJ1-1; TRBD1 might be the D (5 bases). The V and J ends lost 4 bases and 4 bases respectively, with 14 bases between them. The CDR3 is 14 amino acids. CDR1 and CDR2 (germline): SGDLS, YYNGEE. CDR3 residues: CASSPWGVGTEAFF. The CDR3 DNA sequence: TGTGCCAGCAGCCCATGGGGCGTCGGCACTGAAGCTTTCTTT.

The CDR3 is CASSLRGHFYEQYF. Here the CDR3 DNA reads TGTGCCAGCAGCTTACGGGGCCACTTCTACGAGCAGTACTTC. This chain links TRBV7-9 with TRBJ2-7, with D perhaps given as TRBD1 or TRBD2 (5 bases each). V lost 2 bases, J lost 3 bases, and 11 bases lay in between. CDR1 is SEHNR, CDR2 FQNEAQ, per germline (reference sequence). The CDR3 runs to 14 residues.

The genes are TRBV7-2 and TRBJ2-3; D ambiguous. Trimming pared 1 base from V and 5 bases from J, leaving 4 bases between. From germline, CDR1 is SGHTA and CDR2 FQGNSA. The CDR3 covers 12 residues. CDR3 sequence reads: CASSLEVDTQYF. DNA of the CDR3: TGTGCCAGCAGCTTAGAGGTAGATACGCAGTATTTT. The variable domain in full, with the rest retrieved from reference TRBV7-2 and TRBJ2-3, is GAGVSQSPSNKVTEKGKDVELRCDPISGHTALYWYRQSLGQGLEFLIYFQGNSAPDKSGLPSDRFSAERTGGSVSTLTIQRTQQEDSAVYLCASSLEVDTQYFGPGTRLTVL.

The V and J genes are TRBV18 and TRBJ1-6, with a possible D match to TRBD1 (5 bases). V was trimmed by 10 bases and J by 12 bases, leaving 16 bases between them. CDR1 KGHSH and CDR2 LQKENI come from the germline V gene. The CDR3 has 12 residues. CDR3 coding DNA: TGTGCCACCCGGGAACAGGAAGGACCCCTCCACTTT. Protein sequence: CATREQEGPLHF.

The rearrangement links TRBV6-5 to TRBJ2-1; 7 nucleotides align to TRBD2. With 5 bases clipped from V and 0 bases from J, the junction kept 4 bases outside the gene matches. The CDR3 is 15 amino acids. Germline loops: CDR1 MNHEY, CDR2 SVGAGI. CDR3 sequence reads: CASSLRGSSYNEQFF. CDR3 sequence (DNA): TGTGCCAGCAGTCTGCGGGGGAGCTCCTACAATGAGCAGTTCTTC.

This chain connects TRBV19 to TRBJ1-2, with 7 bases identical to TRBD1. The V segment lost 4 bases and the J segment 4 bases; nucleotides outside the gene matches: 6. The CDR3 covers 14 residues. The germline V gene encodes CDR1 LNHDA and CDR2 SQIVND (reference sequence). The CDR3 is CASSTDRVRYGYTF. The CDR3 nucleotides are TGTGCCAGTAGTACCGACAGGGTTCGCTATGGCTACACCTTC.

This clone was seen repeatedly, ten times or more. This rearrangement joins TRBV28 to TRBJ1-1; D not certain. The CDR3 is made up of 14 amino acids. Trimming removed 7 bases from V and 4 bases from J, with 16 bases in between. Per the germline V gene, CDR1 is MDHEN and CDR2 is SYDVKM. The CDR3 sequence is CASTYGGSITEAFF. DNA for the CDR3: TGTGCCAGCACTTACGGAGGCAGTATCACTGAAGCTTTCTTT.